This entry lists 9 T cell receptor beta chains sequenced from one sample in a study of cytomegalovirus exposure and HLA in healthy donors. In the PCR, 60 Vbeta and 13 Jbeta primers were used. Assay used: immunoSEQ multiplex PCR; TCRdb lists only in-frame clones, some missing. The table includes about 180,000 clones, around 85% detected once. Sequenced material: PBMCs. These receptor sequences come from a boy aged 2 to 9 in good health and CMV-seronegative.

The chain uses TRBV7-2 and TRBJ1-1, with 10 bases identical to TRBD1. Per germline, CDR1 SGHTA and CDR2 FQGNSA. The CDR3 contains 18 residues. V was pared by 4 bases and J by 7 bases, with 18 bases of the junction left unmatched. The CDR3 sequence: CASSSPRGMGQGRSEAFF. CDR3 DNA sequence: TGTGCCAGCAGCTCCCCTAGGGGAATGGGACAGGGGAGGAGTGAAGCTTTCTTT.

J is TRBJ1-1 and V is TRBV5-6; D may be TRBD1 (5 bases). Trimming shortened V by 2 bases and J by 1 base, and 15 bases separated the two germline ends. The CDR3 has 16 residues. CDR1 is SGHDT, CDR2 YYEEEE, per germline. CDR3 sequence reads: CASSLPTLDTNTEAFF. The CDR3 DNA reads as TGTGCCAGCAGCTTACCAACCCTGGACACGAACACTGAAGCTTTCTTT.

This chain joins TRBV6-5 and TRBJ1-1; D is possibly TRBD1 (5 bases). Looked up from germline, CDR1 is MNHEY and CDR2 is SVGAGI. CDR3 length equals 14 residues. Trimming took off 6 bases at V and 7 bases at J, with 18 bases between the two ends. The CDR3 bases are TGTGCCAGCAGCCAACAGGCAACCATGGGTGAAGCTTTCTTT. Translation: CASSQQATMGEAFF.

This chain connects TRBV5-1 to TRBJ2-7, with 8 bases fitting TRBD1. The trim removed 5 bases at V and 4 bases at J, leaving 8 bases unmatched. CDR3 length: 14 amino acids. Per germline, CDR1 SGHRS and CDR2 YFSETQ. CDR3 nucleotides: TGCGCCAGCAGTCTGGCAGGGGGCGCGTACGAGCAGTACGTC. This codes for CASSLAGGAYEQYV.

V is TRBV6-1 and J is TRBJ1-5; D is undetermined. Looked up from germline, CDR1 is MNHNS and CDR2 is SASEGT. V lost 4 bases, J lost 2 bases, and 15 bases lay in between. The CDR3 is 16 residues long. CDR3 coding DNA: TGTGCCAGCAGTGTCTTACCGGGAGTCGGCAATCAGCCCCAGCATTTT. This sequence encodes CASSVLPGVGNQPQHF.

The chain employs TRBV25-1 and TRBJ1-6; TRBD1 aligns across 7 bases. CDR3 length equals 15 residues. Germline V lookup: CDR1 MGHDK, CDR2 SYGVNS. Unmatched junction bases numbered 7, after V lost 4 bases and J lost 7 bases. CDR3: CASSGSGTVNSPLHF. The CDR3 DNA sequence: TGTGCCAGCAGTGGTTCCGGGACAGTCAATTCACCCCTCCACTTT.

V is TRBV6-1 and J is TRBJ2-7; 10 bases agree with TRBD1. V trimming: 8 bases; J trimming: 3 bases; junction bases outside the gene matches: 10. CDR3 length equals 15 residues. The germline V gene encodes CDR1 MNHNS and CDR2 SASEGT. Here the CDR3 reads CASRRGDRGLYEQYV. CDR3 DNA: TGTGCCAGCCGGCGGGGAGACAGGGGGCTCTACGAGCAGTACGTC.

The rearrangement joins TRBV6-1 to TRBJ2-5, with 10 bases matching TRBD2. The CDR3 is 15 residues long. Unmatched junction bases numbered 6, after V lost 3 bases and J lost 5 bases. Germline lookup yields CDR1 MNHNS and CDR2 SASEGT. CDR3 protein: CASSEVAGGRETQYF. DNA for the CDR3: TGTGCCAGCAGTGAGGTAGCGGGAGGTAGGGAGACCCAGTACTTC.

The sample holds one count of this clone. The V and J genes are TRBV5-4 and TRBJ2-1; the match to TRBD2 covers 10 bases. The trim removed 4 bases at V and 4 bases at J, leaving 5 bases unmatched. The CDR3 covers 15 residues. Per germline, CDR1 SGHNT and CDR2 YYREEE (reference sequence). For the CDR3, the DNA is TGTGCCAGCAGCATTAGGACTAGCGGTTACAATGAGCAGTTCTTC. It encodes CASSIRTSGYNEQFF.